The 32 T cell receptor beta chains in this list originate from one sample, sequenced in a study of T cells in Graves' hyperthyroidism and ophthalmopathy. RNA transcripts provided the source from which TCR beta CDR3 regions were amplified. TCR CDR3 regions were first amplified by RT-PCR with HTBI primers. TCRdb re-analysed the multiplex PCR reads in MiXCR, keeping a single row per CDR3 protein. The sample yields roughly 45,000 distinct CDR3 sequences, 49% seen once. Sequencing was carried out using peripheral blood or thyroid tissue (not recorded which). These receptors were obtained from a woman between 50 and 59 years old with Graves' hyperthyroidism.

This chain connects TRBV5-3 to TRBJ1-6, with D possibly being TRBD1 (6 bases). TRBV5-3 has ORF status, its function being uncertain. This CDR3 contains 13 residues. V lost 8 bases to trimming and J lost 10 bases, with 16 bases between them. The CDR3 DNA follows: TGTGCCAGCGGCCAGGCCCAGGGGTCACCCCTCCACTTT. Residues: CASGQAQGSPLHF.

This clonotype was picked up many times. The rearrangement links TRBV19 to TRBJ1-5, with D unclear. V lost 6 bases, J lost 9 bases, and 15 bases lay in between. CDR1 and CDR2 from the germline V gene are LNHDA and SQIVND (reference sequence). The CDR3 sequence is 13 residues long. Written as DNA, the CDR3 is TGTGCCAGTAGGAATACTCGCCTCGGGCCCCAGCATTTT. Residues: CASRNTRLGPQHF.

Points on this clonotype: The conserved phenylalanine or tryptophan normally closing the CDR3 is absent here, so this likely arose from a read error. DNA of the CDR3: TGCGCCAGCAGCTCGGGGGGGGAGTATCTATCTGGGGCCAACGTCCTGACTCTC. This encodes CASSSGGEYLSGANVLTL. The chain uses TRBV5-1 and TRBJ2-6; 8 positions match TRBD2. This CDR3 contains 18 residues. The V and J ends lost 3 bases and 1 base, in that order; junction bases with no gene match: 9. Per the germline V gene, CDR1 is SGHRS and CDR2 is YFSETQ.

This clonotype was counted ten times or more. The chain combines TRBV20-1 with TRBJ1-1; D not certain. Trimming pared 7 bases from V and 1 base from J, leaving 16 bases between. The germline V gene encodes CDR1 DFQATT and CDR2 SNEGSKA (reference sequence). The CDR3 runs to 14 residues. CDR3 in amino acids: CSVPQLGTNTEAFF. CDR3 nucleotide sequence: TGCAGTGTTCCTCAACTGGGCACGAACACTGAAGCTTTCTTT.

Many counts were recorded for this clonotype. The chain links TRBV5-6 to TRBJ1-2; the D is unclear. Germline values: CDR1 SGHDT, CDR2 YYEEEE. Between the trimmed V and J ends, which lost 3 bases and 7 bases, there was a span of 7 bases. This CDR3 region has 11 residues. Here the CDR3 reads CASSSPGGYTF. Here the CDR3 DNA reads TGTGCCAGCAGCTCCCCGGGTGGCTACACCTTC.

The V call is TRBV25-1, the J call TRBJ1-2; D uncertain. The germline V gene has CDR1 MGHDK and CDR2 SYGVNS. The CDR3 extends over 15 amino acids. V dropped 5 bases and J dropped 6 bases, with 19 bases sitting between them. The CDR3 reads CASSFRAPKVDGYTF. The CDR3 bases are TGTGCCAGCAGTTTTAGGGCCCCAAAAGTGGATGGCTACACCTTC.

This clonotype appeared many times. The genes are TRBV4-3 and TRBJ1-2, with a weak D call TRBD1 (6 bases). Germline V lookup: CDR1 LGHNA, CDR2 YSLEER. Between the trimmed V and J ends, which lost 3 bases and 2 bases, there was a span of 13 bases. The CDR3 is made up of 15 amino acids. Here the CDR3 DNA reads TGCGCCAGCAGCCATGGGGGGGCCTCCAACTATGGCTACACCTTC. Translating it yields CASSHGGASNYGYTF.

The V gene is TRBV29-1, the J gene TRBJ1-1; 9 nucleotides line up with TRBD1. The V segment lost 8 bases and the J segment 0 bases; nucleotides outside the gene matches: 10. CDR3 length: 15 residues. Germline CDR1 and CDR2: SQVTM and ANQGSEA. The CDR3 bases are TGCAGCATCCCACAGGGGGCAATAATGAACACTGAAGCTTTCTTT. This codes for CSIPQGAIMNTEAFF.

The chain employs TRBV15 and TRBJ1-3; D remains ambiguous. V was cut by 3 bases and J by 0 bases, with 9 bases left in between. The CDR3 length is 15 residues. Germline loops: CDR1 LNHNV, CDR2 YYDKDF (reference sequence). The chain's CDR3 is CATSRTGSSGNTIYF. CDR3 DNA sequence: TGTGCCACCAGCAGGACGGGGAGCTCTGGAAACACCATATATTTT.

The sample holds a few counts of this clonotype. This rearrangement joins TRBV30 to TRBJ2-7, with 15 bases fitting TRBD2. The germline gives CDR1 GTSNPN, CDR2 SVGIG (reference sequence). The length of the CDR3 is 17 residues. Losses at the gene ends were 3 bases for V and 2 bases for J; bases not matched to a gene: 8. CDR3: CAWSPGTSGRYTYEQYF. DNA for the CDR3: TGTGCCTGGAGCCCCGGGACTAGCGGGAGGTACACCTACGAGCAGTACTTC.

This clonotype has only a few counts. A junction end diverges from the germline sequence, so it may reflect a read error. The chain employs TRBV7-3 and TRBJ1-1, with 7 bases fitting TRBD1. The germline CDR1 and CDR2 sequences are SGHTA and FQGTGA. The CDR3 sequence is 14 residues long. This CDR3 is CASSQGGRPSEAFF. The DNA of the CDR3 is TGCGCCAGCAGCCAAGGGGGCAGGCCTTCTGAAGCTTTCTTT.

Many counts were recorded for this clonotype. V and J are TRBV5-1 and TRBJ2-3; 13 bases agree with TRBD2. V trimming: 5 bases; J trimming: 4 bases; junction bases outside the gene matches: 4. The CDR3 contains 15 residues. The germline V gene has CDR1 SGHRS and CDR2 YFSETQ. CDR3 amino acids: CASSRTSGSSDTQYF. CDR3 bases: TGCGCCAGCAGTCGGACTAGCGGGAGTTCAGATACGCAGTATTTT.

This sequence joins TRBV7-9 and TRBJ1-1, with D hard to call. CDR1 is SEHNR, CDR2 FQNEAQ, per germline (reference sequence). V was trimmed by 4 bases and J by 8 bases, leaving 14 bases between them. CDR3 length: 13 residues. The CDR3 region has the DNA TGTGCCAGCAGCTCGATGGGGAGGAGGGAAGCTTTCTTT. Residues: CASSSMGRREAFF.

In its sample, this clonotype was seen many times. The chain has TRBV6-2 or TRBV6-3 and TRBJ2-2, with D perhaps TRBD1 (5 bases). CDR3 length: 12 amino acids. Between the trimmed V and J ends, which lost 6 bases and 4 bases, there was a span of 6 bases. Looked up from germline, CDR1 is MNHEY and CDR2 is SVGEGT. CDR3: CASRRGTGELFF. Here the CDR3 DNA reads TGTGCCAGCAGAAGGGGCACCGGGGAGCTGTTTTTT.

This clonotype was seen repeatedly, ten times or more. The V call is TRBV5-6, the J call TRBJ2-2; D is ambiguous. CDR1 and CDR2 (germline): SGHDT, YYEEEE. The length of the CDR3 is 12 residues. Trimming took off 6 bases at V and 2 bases at J, with 5 bases between the two ends. The CDR3 loop is CASNINTGELFF. The CDR3 DNA follows: TGTGCCAGCAACATTAACACCGGGGAGCTGTTTTTT.

This sequence joins TRBV7-9 and TRBJ2-7, with a tentative D call TRBD1 (6 bases). Germline loops: CDR1 SEHNR, CDR2 FQNEAQ (reference sequence). V lost 4 bases to trimming and J lost 2 bases, with 9 bases between them. The CDR3 is 13 amino acids. The CDR3 region has the DNA TGTGCCAGCAGCTCAGCAGGGGCCTACGAGCAGTACTTC. This gives the protein CASSSAGAYEQYF. Looking up the rest from reference TRBV7-9 and TRBJ2-7 gives the full variable domain: DTGVSQNPRHKITKRGQNVTFRCDPISEHNRLYWYRQTLGQGPEFLTYFQNEAQLEKSRLLSDRFSAERPKGSFSTLEIQRTEQGDSAMYLCASSSAGAYEQYFGPGTRLTVT.

The rearrangement uses TRBV19 and TRBJ2-7, with 13 bases identical to TRBD2. This CDR3 region has 17 residues. Germline V gene data show CDR1 as LNHDA and CDR2 as SQIVND (reference sequence). Trimming took 3 bases from V and 0 from J; bases not matched to a gene: 5. The CDR3 DNA is TGTGCCAGTAGTATTACAGGACTAGCGGGAGACTCCTACGAGCAGTACTTC. It is translated as CASSITGLAGDSYEQYF. Complete variable domain (other parts from reference TRBV19 and TRBJ2-7): DGGITQSPKYLFRKEGQNVTLSCEQNLNHDAMYWYRQDPGQGLRLIYYSQIVNDFQKGDIAEGYSVSREKKESFPLTVTSAQKNPTAFYLCASSITGLAGDSYEQYFGPGTRLTVT.

This clonotype was detected ten times or more. The CDR3 spells CSARDFEAGANVLTF. For the CDR3, the DNA is TGCAGTGCTAGAGATTTTGAAGCTGGGGCCAACGTCCTGACTTTC. The chain couples TRBV20-1 to TRBJ2-6; D gene unclear. Trimming pared 0 bases from V and 2 bases from J, leaving 8 bases between. In germline, CDR1 is DFQATT, CDR2 SNEGSKA (reference sequence). The CDR3 runs to 15 residues.

This clonotype was recorded many times. This rearrangement joins TRBV6-1 to TRBJ1-5; possible D gene TRBD1, 6 bases. Germline CDR1 reads MNHNS; CDR2 reads SASEGT. Trimming removed 5 bases from V and 3 bases from J, with 17 bases in between. The length of the CDR3 is 16 residues. The CDR3 DNA is TGTGCCAGCAGTAAGGACAGCTTCGGGTCCAATCAGCCCCAGCATTTT. It codes for CASSKDSFGSNQPQHF.

This clonotype came up a few times. The chain is built from TRBV15 and TRBJ2-7; weak D call: TRBD2 (5 bases). V was clipped by 5 bases and J by 7 bases, with 15 bases between them. The CDR3 covers 13 residues. The V gene's germline CDR1 is LNHNV and CDR2 YYDKDF (reference sequence). The CDR3 nucleotides read TGTGCCACCAGCCAACATCCCGGGGAGGAGCAGTACTTC. This sequence encodes CATSQHPGEEQYF.

This clonotype was picked up many times. This chain links TRBV6-5 with TRBJ1-4; D is unresolved. The CDR3 covers 14 residues. The V gene lost 6 bases and the J gene lost 4 bases, with 12 bases spanning the gap. Germline V gene data show CDR1 as MNHEY and CDR2 as SVGAGI. In DNA, the CDR3 is TGTGCCAGCAGACGACACCAAAATAATGAAAAACTGTTTTTT. Its protein product is CASRRHQNNEKLFF.

V usage is TRBV7-8 and J usage is TRBJ1-6, with a possible D match to TRBD1 (6 bases). Trimming removed 5 bases from V and 7 bases from J, with 9 bases in between. CDR1 is SGHVS and CDR2 is FQNEAQ in the germline V gene. This CDR3 is built from 13 residues. CDR3 bases: TGTGCCAGCAGCGATCAGGGGAATTCACCCCTCCACTTT. This gives the protein CASSDQGNSPLHF.

This clonotype occurred many times. The chain carries TRBV12-3 or TRBV12-4 and TRBJ1-5; TRBD1 might be the D (5 bases). Trimming took 5 bases from V and 7 from J, leaving 18 bases between them. The CDR3 covers 15 residues. The CDR3 bases are TGTGCCAGCAGTCCGTCACAGGTTGGGGGACAGCCCCAGCATTTT. It codes for CASSPSQVGGQPQHF.

In regard to this clonotype: This is likely a read error, given that the CDR3 carries no conserved phenylalanine or tryptophan at its end. The chain carries TRBV7-9 and TRBJ1-1; D gene unclear. This CDR3 is 14 amino acids long. Germline assignment: CDR1 SEHNR and CDR2 FQNEAQ (reference sequence). The germline V and J ends were trimmed by 5 bases and 5 bases, with 15 bases remaining between them. Here the CDR3 DNA reads TGTGCCAGCAGCCCTACAGCGGGAAAGACTGAAGCTTTCCTT. Amino acid sequence: CASSPTAGKTEAFL.

This clonotype was counted many times. The chain joins TRBV5-6 to TRBJ2-7; maybe TRBD2 (6 bases). V was clipped by 3 bases and J by 2 bases, with 18 bases between them. The CDR3 is 16 residues long. CDR1 is SGHDT and CDR2 is YYEEEE in the germline V gene. The CDR3 region is CASSYGRGGPTYEQYF. CDR3 sequence (DNA): TGTGCCAGCAGCTACGGCAGAGGAGGGCCAACCTACGAGCAGTACTTC.

This clonotype has ten or more counts. The chain has TRBV20-1 and TRBJ2-5, with 7 bases that match TRBD2. With 3 bases clipped from V and 1 base from J, the junction kept 11 bases outside the gene matches. CDR3 length: 16 residues. In germline, CDR1 is DFQATT, CDR2 SNEGSKA (reference sequence). The CDR3 spells CSASYPRGSLQETQYF. As DNA, the CDR3 is TGCAGTGCTAGTTACCCACGCGGGAGCCTCCAAGAGACCCAGTACTTC.

This clonotype was counted ten times or more. The genes are TRBV19 and TRBJ1-4; possible D gene TRBD1, 5 bases. CDR1 and CDR2 (germline): LNHDA, SQIVND (reference sequence). V dropped 9 bases and J dropped 7 bases, with 15 bases sitting between them. CDR3 length: 13 residues. In nucleotides, the CDR3 is TGTGCCAGCTCGGACAACAGGAGTGAAAAACTGTTTTTT. Encoded protein: CASSDNRSEKLFF.

Only one count was recorded for this clonotype. V usage is TRBV20-1 and J usage is TRBJ2-5; 14 bases map to TRBD2. This CDR3 is built from 18 residues. Germline CDR1 is DFQATT and CDR2 is SNEGSKA (reference sequence). V was clipped by 6 bases and J by 0 bases; unmatched bases: 12. The CDR3 loop reads CSAQTSGRASWDQETQYF. CDR3 DNA sequence: TGCAGTGCCCAGACTAGCGGGAGGGCCTCGTGGGACCAAGAGACCCAGTACTTC.

About this clonotype itself: This may come from a read error, since a much larger clone is one base off. The chain carries TRBV5-4 and TRBJ1-1; possible D gene TRBD1, 5 bases. This CDR3 has 13 residues. In germline, CDR1 is SGHNT, CDR2 YYREEE (reference sequence). V dropped 5 bases and J dropped 4 bases, with 12 bases sitting between them. CDR3: CASSPPGGTEAFF. Here the CDR3 DNA reads TGTGCCAGCAGTCCCCCCGGGGGCACTGAAGCTTTCTTT.

This clonotype was recorded at least ten times. The chain employs TRBV7-9 and TRBJ1-2, with TRBD1 matching over 11 bases. V shed 5 bases and J 3 bases; nucleotides not matched to a gene: 11. The CDR3 has 17 residues. Germline V CDR1 and CDR2: SEHNR, FQNEAQ (reference sequence). The DNA for the CDR3 is TGTGCCAGCAGCCAAGGACAGGGGGCACCCTACTACTATGGCTACACCTTC. This codes for CASSQGQGAPYYYGYTF.

This clonotype occurred many times. The chain recombines TRBV27 with TRBJ2-7, with 8 bases lining up with TRBD1. CDR1 and CDR2 from the germline V gene are MNHEY and SMNVEV (reference sequence). The CDR3 is 13 amino acids. V gave up 5 bases and J gave up 5 bases; unmatched junction bases: 5. The CDR3 DNA sequence: TGTGCCAGCAGTGACAGGGGCTACCACGAGCAGTACTTC. Translating gives CASSDRGYHEQYF.

About this clonotype itself: One end of the junction is discordant with germline, which a read error may explain. V gene TRBV7-2 combines with J gene TRBJ2-3, with a possible D match to TRBD2 (5 bases). The germline V gene encodes CDR1 SGHTA and CDR2 FQGNSA. This CDR3 spans 16 amino acids. The CDR3 DNA sequence: TGTGCCAGCAGCTCGGCGGCTATGACTAACACGGATACGCAGTGTTTT. Residues: CASSSAAMTNTDTQCF. The variable domain in full, completed from reference TRBV7-2 and TRBJ2-3, reads GAGVSQSPSNKVTEKGKDVELRCDPISGHTALYWYRQSLGQGLEFLIYFQGNSAPDKSGLPSDRFSAERTGGSVSTLTIQRTQQEDSAVYLCASSSAAMTNTDTQCFGPGTRLTVL.